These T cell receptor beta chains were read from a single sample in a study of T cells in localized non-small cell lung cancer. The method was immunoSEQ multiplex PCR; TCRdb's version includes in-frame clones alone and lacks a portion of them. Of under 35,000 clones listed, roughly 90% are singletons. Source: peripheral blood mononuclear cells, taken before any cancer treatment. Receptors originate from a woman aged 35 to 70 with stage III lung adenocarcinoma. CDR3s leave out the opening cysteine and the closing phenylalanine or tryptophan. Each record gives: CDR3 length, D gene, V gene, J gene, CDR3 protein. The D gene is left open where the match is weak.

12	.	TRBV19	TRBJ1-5	ASIAFGSNQPQH
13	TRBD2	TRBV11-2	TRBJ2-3	ASSLGTSGTDTQY
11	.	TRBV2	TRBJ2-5	ASSPGSWETQY
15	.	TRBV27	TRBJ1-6	ASSLFDIRSYNSPLH
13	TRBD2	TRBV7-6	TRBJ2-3	ASSYGTSGSGAQY
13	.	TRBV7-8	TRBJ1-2	ASSGRDTANYGYT
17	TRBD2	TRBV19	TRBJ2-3	ASSRRGLAGETSTDTQY
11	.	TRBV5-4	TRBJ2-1	ASSLIPDNEQF
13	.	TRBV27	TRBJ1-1	ASIPLRGANTEAF
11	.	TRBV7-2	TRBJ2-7	ASSLEAEYEQY
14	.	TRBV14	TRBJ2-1	ASSQAGSLSYNEQF
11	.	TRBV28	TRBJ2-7	ASRPPRTYEQY
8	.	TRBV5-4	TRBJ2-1	ASRTNEQF
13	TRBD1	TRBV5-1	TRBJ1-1	ASSSQGAPNTEAF
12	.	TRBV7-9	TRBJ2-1	ASSFLIPYNEQF
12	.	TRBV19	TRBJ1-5	ASKGADSNQPQH
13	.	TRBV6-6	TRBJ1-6	ASNLAADYNSPLH
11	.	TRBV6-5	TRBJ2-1	ASSYSAGNEQF
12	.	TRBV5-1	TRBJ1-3	ASSQRGEGNTIY
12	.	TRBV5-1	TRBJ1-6	ASSLSTWDSPLH
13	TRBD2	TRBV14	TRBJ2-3	ASSFLAGGTNTQY
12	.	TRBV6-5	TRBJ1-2	ASSGARGDYGYT